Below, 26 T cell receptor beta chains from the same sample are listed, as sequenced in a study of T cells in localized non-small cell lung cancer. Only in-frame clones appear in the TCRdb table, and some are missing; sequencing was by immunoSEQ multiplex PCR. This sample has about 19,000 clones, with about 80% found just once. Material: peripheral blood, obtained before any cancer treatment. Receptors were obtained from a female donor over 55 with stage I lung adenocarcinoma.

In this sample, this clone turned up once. In nucleotides, the CDR3 is TGTGCCAGCAGTGACTCCGGGGGGTCGAACACCGGGGAGCTGTTTTTT. It yields the protein CASSDSGGSNTGELFF. V is TRBV6-4 and J is TRBJ2-2; 7 bases are shared with TRBD2. The CDR3 is made up of 16 amino acids. Per the germline V gene, CDR1 is MRHNA and CDR2 is SNTAGT. J lost 0 bases, V lost 0 bases, and 1 base had no gene match.

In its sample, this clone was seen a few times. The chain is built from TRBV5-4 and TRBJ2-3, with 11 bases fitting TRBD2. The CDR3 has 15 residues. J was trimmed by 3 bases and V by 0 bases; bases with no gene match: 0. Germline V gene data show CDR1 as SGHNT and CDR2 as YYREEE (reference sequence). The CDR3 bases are TGTGCCAGCAGCTTGGGACTAGCGGGGACAGATACGCAGTATTTT. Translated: CASSLGLAGTDTQYF.

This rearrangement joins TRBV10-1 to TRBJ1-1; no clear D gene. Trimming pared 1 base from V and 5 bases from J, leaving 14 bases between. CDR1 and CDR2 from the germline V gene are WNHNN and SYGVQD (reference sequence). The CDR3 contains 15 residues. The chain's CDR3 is CASSEYLGRRTEAFF. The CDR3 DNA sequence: TGCGCCAGCAGTGAGTATTTGGGGAGGCGGACTGAAGCTTTCTTT.

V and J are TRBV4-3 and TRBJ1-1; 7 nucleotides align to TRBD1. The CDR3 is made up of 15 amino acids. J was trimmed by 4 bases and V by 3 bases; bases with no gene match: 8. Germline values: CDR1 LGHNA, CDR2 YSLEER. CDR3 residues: CASSQDRSLGTEAFF. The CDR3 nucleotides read TGCGCCAGCAGCCAGGACAGGAGTCTGGGCACTGAAGCTTTCTTT.

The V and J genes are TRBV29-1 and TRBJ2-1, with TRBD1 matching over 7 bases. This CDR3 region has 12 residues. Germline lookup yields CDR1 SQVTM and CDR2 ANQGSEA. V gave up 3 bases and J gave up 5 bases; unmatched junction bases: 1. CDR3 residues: CSVDGTDNEQFF. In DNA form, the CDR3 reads TGCAGCGTTGATGGGACAGACAATGAGCAGTTCTTC.

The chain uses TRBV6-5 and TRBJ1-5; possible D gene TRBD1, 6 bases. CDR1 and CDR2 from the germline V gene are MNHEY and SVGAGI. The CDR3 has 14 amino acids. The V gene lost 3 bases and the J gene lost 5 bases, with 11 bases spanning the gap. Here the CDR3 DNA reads TGTGCCAGCAGTTATGGGGGGCAAGATCAGCCCCAGCATTTT. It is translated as CASSYGGQDQPQHF.

DNA for the CDR3: TGCGCCAGCAGCCCTGGCGGCAAGAATCAGCCCCAGCATTTT. Its protein product is CASSPGGKNQPQHF. The genes are TRBV5-1 and TRBJ1-5; D remains unclear. The germline V gene has CDR1 SGHRS and CDR2 YFSETQ. The CDR3 is 14 residues long. The V end lost 4 bases, the J end lost 4 bases, and 12 bases lay between the germline ends.

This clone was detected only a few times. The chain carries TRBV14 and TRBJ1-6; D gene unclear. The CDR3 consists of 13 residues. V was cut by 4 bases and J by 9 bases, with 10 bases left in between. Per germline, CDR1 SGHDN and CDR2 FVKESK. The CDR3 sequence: CASSPLVGSPLHF. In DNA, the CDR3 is TGTGCCAGCAGCCCCCTCGTGGGTTCACCCCTCCACTTT.

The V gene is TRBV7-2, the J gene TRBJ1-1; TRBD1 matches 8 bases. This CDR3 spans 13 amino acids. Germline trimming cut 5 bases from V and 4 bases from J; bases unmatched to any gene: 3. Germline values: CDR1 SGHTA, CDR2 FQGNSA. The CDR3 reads CASSTDRVTEAFF. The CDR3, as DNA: TGTGCCAGCAGCACGGACAGGGTCACTGAAGCTTTCTTT.

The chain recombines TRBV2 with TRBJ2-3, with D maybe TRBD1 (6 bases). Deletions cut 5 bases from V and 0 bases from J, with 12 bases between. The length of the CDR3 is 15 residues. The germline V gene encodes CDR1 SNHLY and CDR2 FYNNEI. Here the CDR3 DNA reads TGTGCCAGCAGTCCCGGGACAAGCAGCACAGATACGCAGTATTTT. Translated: CASSPGTSSTDTQYF. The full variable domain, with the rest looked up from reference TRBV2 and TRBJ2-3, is EPEVTQTPSHQVTQMGQEVILRCVPISNHLYFYWYRQILGQKVEFLVSFYNNEISEKSEIFDDQFSVERPDGSNFTLKIRSTKLEDSAMYFCASSPGTSSTDTQYFGPGTRLTVL.

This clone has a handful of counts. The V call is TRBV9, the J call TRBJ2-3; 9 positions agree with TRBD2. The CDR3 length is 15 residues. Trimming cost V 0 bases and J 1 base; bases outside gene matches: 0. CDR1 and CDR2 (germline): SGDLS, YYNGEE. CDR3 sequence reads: CASSVVAGGTDTQYF. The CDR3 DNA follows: TGTGCCAGCAGCGTAGTAGCGGGGGGCACAGATACGCAGTATTTT.

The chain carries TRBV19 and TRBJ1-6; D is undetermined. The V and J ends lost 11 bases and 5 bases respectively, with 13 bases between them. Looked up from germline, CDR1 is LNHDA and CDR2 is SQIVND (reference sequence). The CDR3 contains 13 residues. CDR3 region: CASRRRDNSPLHF. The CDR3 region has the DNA TGTGCCTCCCGACGGCGGGATAATTCACCCCTCCACTTT.

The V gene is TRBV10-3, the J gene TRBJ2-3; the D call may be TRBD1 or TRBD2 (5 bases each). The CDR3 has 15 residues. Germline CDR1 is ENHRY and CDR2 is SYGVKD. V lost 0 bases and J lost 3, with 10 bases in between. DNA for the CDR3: TGTGCCATCAGTGAGTCTCAGGGAGCGACAGATACGCAGTATTTT. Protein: CAISESQGATDTQYF.

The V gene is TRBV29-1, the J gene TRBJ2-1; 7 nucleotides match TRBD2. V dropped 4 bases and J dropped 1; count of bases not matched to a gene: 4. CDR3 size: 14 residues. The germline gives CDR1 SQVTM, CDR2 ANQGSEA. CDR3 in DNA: TGCAGCGTTGGGTTGGGGGGGTCCTACAATGAGCAGTTCTTC. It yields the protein CSVGLGGSYNEQFF.

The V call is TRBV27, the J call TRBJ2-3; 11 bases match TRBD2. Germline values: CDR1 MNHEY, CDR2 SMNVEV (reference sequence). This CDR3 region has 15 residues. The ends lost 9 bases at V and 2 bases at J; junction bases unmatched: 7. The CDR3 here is CASTLAGEYTDTQYF. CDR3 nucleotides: TGTGCCAGTACACTAGCGGGGGAATACACAGATACGCAGTATTTT.

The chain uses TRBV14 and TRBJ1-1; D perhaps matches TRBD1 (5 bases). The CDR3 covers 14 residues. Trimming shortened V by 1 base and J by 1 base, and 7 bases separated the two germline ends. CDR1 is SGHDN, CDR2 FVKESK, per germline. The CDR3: CASSQGTWNTEAFF. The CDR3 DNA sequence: TGTGCCAGCAGCCAAGGGACATGGAACACTGAAGCTTTCTTT.

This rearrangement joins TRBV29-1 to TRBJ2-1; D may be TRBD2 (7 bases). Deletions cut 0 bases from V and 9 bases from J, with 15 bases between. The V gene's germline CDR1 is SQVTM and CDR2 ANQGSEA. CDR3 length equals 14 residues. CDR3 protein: CSVEDFAGAGEQFF. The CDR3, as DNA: TGCAGCGTTGAAGATTTCGCGGGGGCGGGTGAGCAGTTCTTC.

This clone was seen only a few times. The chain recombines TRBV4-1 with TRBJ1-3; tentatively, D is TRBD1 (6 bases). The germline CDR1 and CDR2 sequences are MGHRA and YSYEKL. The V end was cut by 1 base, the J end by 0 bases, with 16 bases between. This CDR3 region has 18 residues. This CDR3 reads CASSQGEGGGNSGNTIYF. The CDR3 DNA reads TGCGCCAGCAGCCAAGGAGAGGGGGGGGGAAACTCTGGAAACACCATATATTTT.

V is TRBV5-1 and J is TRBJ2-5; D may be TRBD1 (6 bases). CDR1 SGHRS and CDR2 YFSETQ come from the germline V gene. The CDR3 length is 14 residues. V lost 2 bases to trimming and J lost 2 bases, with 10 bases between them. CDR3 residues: CASSFQTGQETQYF. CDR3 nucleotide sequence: TGCGCCAGCAGCTTTCAAACAGGGCAAGAGACCCAGTACTTC.

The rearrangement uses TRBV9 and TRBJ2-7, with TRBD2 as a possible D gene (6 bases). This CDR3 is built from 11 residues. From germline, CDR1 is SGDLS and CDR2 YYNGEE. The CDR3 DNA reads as TGTGCGTCCGGGACTGACTACGAGCAGTACTTC. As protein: CASGTDYEQYF.

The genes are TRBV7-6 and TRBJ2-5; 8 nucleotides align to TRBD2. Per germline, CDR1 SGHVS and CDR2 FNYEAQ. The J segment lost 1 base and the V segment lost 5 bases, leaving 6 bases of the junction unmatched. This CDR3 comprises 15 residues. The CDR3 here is CASSPLAGTQETQYF. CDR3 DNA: TGTGCCAGCAGCCCATTAGCGGGGACCCAAGAGACCCAGTACTTC.

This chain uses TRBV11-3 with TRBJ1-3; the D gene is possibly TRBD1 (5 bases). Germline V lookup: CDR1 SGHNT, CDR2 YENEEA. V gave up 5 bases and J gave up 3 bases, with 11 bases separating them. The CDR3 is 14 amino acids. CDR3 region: CASSLGGNGNTIYF. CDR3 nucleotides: TGTGCCAGCAGCCTTGGGGGAAATGGAAACACCATATATTTT.

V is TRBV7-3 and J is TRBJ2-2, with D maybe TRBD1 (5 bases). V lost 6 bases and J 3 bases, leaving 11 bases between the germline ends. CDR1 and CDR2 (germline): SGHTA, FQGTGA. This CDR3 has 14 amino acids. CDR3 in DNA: TGTGCCAGCAGATGGACACCGGACACCGGGGAGCTGTTTTTT. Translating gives CASRWTPDTGELFF.

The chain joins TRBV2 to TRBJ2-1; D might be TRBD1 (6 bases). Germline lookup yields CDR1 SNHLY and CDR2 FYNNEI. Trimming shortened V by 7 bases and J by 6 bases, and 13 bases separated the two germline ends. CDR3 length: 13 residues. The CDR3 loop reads CASILQGFNEQFF. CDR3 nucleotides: TGTGCCAGCATTTTACAGGGATTCAATGAGCAGTTCTTC.

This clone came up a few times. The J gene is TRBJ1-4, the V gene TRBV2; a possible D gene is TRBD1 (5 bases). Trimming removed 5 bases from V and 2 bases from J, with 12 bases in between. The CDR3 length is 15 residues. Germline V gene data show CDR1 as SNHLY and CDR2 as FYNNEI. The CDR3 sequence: CASSIYRNTNEKLFF. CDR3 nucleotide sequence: TGTGCCAGCAGTATCTACAGGAATACTAATGAAAAACTGTTTTTT. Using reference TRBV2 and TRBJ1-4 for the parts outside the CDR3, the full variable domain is EPEVTQTPSHQVTQMGQEVILRCVPISNHLYFYWYRQILGQKVEFLVSFYNNEISEKSEIFDDQFSVERPDGSNFTLKIRSTKLEDSAMYFCASSIYRNTNEKLFFGSGTQLSVL.

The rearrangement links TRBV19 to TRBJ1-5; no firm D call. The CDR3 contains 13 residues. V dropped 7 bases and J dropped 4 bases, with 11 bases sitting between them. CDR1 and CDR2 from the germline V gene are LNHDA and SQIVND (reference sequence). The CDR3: CASTRWTNQPQHF. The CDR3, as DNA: TGTGCCAGTACCCGCTGGACGAATCAGCCCCAGCATTTT.